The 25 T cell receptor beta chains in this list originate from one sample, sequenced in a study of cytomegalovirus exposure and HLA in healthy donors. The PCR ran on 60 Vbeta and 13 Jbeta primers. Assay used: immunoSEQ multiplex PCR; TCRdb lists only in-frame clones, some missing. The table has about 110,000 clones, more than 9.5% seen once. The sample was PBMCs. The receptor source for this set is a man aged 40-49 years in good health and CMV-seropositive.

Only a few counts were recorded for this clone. The CDR3: CASSGTGSNTEAFF. Written as DNA, the CDR3 is TGTGCCAGCAGTGGGACAGGGTCTAACACTGAAGCTTTCTTT. The V and J genes are TRBV2 and TRBJ1-1; 8 positions match TRBD1. The CDR3 covers 14 residues. Trimming took 4 bases from V and 2 from J; bases not matched to a gene: 3. In germline, CDR1 is SNHLY, CDR2 FYNNEI.

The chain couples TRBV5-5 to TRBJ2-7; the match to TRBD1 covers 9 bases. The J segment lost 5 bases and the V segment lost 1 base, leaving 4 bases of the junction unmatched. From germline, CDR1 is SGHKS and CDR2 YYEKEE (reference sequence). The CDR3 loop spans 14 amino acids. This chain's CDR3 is CASSLRTGVHEQYF. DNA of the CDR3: TGTGCCAGCAGCTTGAGGACAGGGGTCCACGAGCAGTACTTC.

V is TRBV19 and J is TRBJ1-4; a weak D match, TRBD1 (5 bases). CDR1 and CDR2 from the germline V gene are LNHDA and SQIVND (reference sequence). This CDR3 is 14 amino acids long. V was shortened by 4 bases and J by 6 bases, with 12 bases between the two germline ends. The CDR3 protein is CASSTAGLDEKLFF. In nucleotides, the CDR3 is TGTGCCAGTAGTACGGCAGGGTTGGATGAAAAACTGTTTTTT.

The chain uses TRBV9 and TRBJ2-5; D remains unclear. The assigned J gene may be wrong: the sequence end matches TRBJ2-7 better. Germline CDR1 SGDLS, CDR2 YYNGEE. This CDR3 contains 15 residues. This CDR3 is CASSVSASLSYEQYF. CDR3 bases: TGTGCCAGCAGCGTATCAGCGAGCCTCTCCTACGAGCAGTACTTC.

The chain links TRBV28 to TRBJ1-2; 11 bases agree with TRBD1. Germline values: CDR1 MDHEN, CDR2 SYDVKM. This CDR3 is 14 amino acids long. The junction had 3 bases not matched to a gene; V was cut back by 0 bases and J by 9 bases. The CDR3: CASSLWGTGGSYTF. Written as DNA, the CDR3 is TGTGCCAGCAGTTTATGGGGGACAGGGGGGAGCTACACCTTC.

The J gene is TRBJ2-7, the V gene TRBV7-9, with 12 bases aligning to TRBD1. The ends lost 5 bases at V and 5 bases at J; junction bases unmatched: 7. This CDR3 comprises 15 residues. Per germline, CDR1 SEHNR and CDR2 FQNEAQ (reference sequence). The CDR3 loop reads CASSPPGQGADEQYF. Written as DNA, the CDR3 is TGTGCCAGCAGCCCACCGGGACAGGGGGCAGACGAGCAGTACTTC.

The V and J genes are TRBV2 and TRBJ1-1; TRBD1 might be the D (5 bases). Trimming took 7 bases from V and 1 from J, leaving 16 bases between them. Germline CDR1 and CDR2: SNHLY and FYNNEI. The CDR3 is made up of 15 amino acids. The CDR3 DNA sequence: TGTGCCAGCATGGTTTCGGGCAGGGCGAACACTGAAGCTTTCTTT. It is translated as CASMVSGRANTEAFF.

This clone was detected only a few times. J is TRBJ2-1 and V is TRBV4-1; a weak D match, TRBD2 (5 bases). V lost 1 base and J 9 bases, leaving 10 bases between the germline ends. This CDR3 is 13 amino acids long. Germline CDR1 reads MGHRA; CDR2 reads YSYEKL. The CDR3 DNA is TGCGCCAGCAGCCAAGCGCGTCGGGGTGAGCAGTTCTTC. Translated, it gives CASSQARRGEQFF.

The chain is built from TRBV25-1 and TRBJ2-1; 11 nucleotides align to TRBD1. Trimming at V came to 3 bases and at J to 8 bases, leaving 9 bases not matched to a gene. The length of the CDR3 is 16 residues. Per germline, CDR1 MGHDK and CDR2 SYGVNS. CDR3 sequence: CASSDSRDRGWDEQFF. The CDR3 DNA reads TGTGCCAGCAGTGACTCCCGGGACAGGGGGTGGGATGAGCAGTTCTTC.

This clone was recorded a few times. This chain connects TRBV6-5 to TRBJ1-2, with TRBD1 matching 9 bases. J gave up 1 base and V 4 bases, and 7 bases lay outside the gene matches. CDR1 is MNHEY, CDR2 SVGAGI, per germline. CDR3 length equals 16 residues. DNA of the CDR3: TGTGCCAGCAGTTCCACCGGGACAGGGTTTAACTATGGCTACACCTTC. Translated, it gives CASSSTGTGFNYGYTF.

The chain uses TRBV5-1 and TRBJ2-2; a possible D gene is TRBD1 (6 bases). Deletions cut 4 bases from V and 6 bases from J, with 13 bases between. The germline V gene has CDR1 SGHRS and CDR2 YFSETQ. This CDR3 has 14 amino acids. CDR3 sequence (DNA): TGCGCCAGCAGCACCACCGGACAGCCCGGGGAGCTGTTTTTT. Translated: CASSTTGQPGELFF.

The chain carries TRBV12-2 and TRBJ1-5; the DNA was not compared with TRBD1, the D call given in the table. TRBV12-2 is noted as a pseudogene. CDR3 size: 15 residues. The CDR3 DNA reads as TGTGCAAGTCGCCTCCCCCAGGGTGGGAATCAGCCCCAGCATTTT. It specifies CASRLPQGGNQPQHF.

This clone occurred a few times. CDR3 amino acids: CASSTGAGGYTF. The CDR3 coding sequence is TGTGCCAGCAGCACAGGGGCAGGTGGCTACACCTTC. This chain joins TRBV7-9 and TRBJ1-2; 7 nucleotides line up with TRBD1. V lost 5 bases and J lost 7; bases outside the gene matches: 4. The CDR3 covers 12 residues. Germline-derived CDR1 and CDR2 are SEHNR and FQNEAQ (reference sequence).

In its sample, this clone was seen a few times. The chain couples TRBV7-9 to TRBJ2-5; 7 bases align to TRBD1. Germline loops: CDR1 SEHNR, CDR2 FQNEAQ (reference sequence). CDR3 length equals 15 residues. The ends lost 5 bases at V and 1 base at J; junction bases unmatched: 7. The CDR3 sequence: CASSTRDSFQETQYF. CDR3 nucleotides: TGTGCCAGCAGCACCCGGGACAGCTTCCAAGAGACCCAGTACTTC. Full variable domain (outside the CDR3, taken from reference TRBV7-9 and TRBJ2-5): DTGVSQNPRHKITKRGQNVTFRCDPISEHNRLYWYRQTLGQGPEFLTYFQNEAQLEKSRLLSDRFSAERPKGSFSTLEIQRTEQGDSAMYLCASSTRDSFQETQYFGPGTRLLVL.

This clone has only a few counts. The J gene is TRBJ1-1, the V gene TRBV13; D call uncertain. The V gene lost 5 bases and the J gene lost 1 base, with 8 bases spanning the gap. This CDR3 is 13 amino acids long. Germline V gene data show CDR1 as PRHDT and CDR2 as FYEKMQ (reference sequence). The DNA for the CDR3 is TGTGCCAGCAGCCTAACAGAGAACACTGAAGCTTTCTTT. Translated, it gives CASSLTENTEAFF. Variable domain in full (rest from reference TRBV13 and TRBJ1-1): AAGVIQSPRHLIKEKRETATLKCYPIPRHDTVYWYQQGPGQDPQFLISFYEKMQSDKGSIPDRFSAQQFSDYHSELNMSSLELGDSALYFCASSLTENTEAFFGQGTRLTVV.

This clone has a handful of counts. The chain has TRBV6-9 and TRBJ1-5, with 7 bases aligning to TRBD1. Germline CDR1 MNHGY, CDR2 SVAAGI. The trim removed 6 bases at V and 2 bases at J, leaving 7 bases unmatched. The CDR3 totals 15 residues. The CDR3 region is CASRFGQAGNQPQHF. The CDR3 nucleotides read TGTGCCAGCAGATTCGGACAGGCCGGCAATCAGCCCCAGCATTTT.

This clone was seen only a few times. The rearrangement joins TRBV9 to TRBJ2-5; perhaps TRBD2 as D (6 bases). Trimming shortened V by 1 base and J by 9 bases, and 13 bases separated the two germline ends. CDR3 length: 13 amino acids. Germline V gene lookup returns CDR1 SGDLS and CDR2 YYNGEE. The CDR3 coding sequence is TGTGCCAGCAGCGTATTGGGGGGTGGAGCCCAGTACTTC. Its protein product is CASSVLGGGAQYF.

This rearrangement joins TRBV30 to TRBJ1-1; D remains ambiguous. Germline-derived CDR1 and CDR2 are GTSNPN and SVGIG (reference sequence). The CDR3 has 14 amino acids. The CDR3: CARRSDGKNTEAFF. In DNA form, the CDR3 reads TGTGCTCGGAGGAGCGATGGCAAGAACACTGAAGCTTTCTTT. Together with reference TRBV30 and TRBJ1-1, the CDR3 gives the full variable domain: SQTIHQWPATLVQPVGSPLSLECTVEGTSNPNLYWYRQAAGRGLQLLFYSVGIGQISSEVPQNLSASRPQDRQFILSSKKLLLSDSGFYLCARRSDGKNTEAFFGQGTRLTVV.

CDR3 in amino acids: CASAPAGVVYNEQFF. The CDR3 DNA is TGTGCCAGCGCCCCCGCGGGAGTGGTTTACAATGAGCAGTTCTTC. The chain is built from TRBV2 and TRBJ2-1; 7 positions match TRBD2. This CDR3 has 15 residues. V lost 8 bases and J lost 4; bases outside the gene matches: 11. From germline, CDR1 is SNHLY and CDR2 FYNNEI.

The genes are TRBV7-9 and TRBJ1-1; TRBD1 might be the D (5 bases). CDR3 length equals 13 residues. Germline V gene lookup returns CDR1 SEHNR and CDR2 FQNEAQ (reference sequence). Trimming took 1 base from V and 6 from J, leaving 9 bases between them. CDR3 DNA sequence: TGTGCCAGCAGCTTAGGAGCAGGGCCTGAAGCTTTCTTT. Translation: CASSLGAGPEAFF.

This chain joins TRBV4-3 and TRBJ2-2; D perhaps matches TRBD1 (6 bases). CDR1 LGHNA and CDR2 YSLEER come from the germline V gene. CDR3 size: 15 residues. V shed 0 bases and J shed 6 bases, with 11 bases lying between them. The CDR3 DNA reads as TGCGCCAGCAGCCAAGAGGGGTCAGGGGCCGGGGAGCTGTTTTTT. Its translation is CASSQEGSGAGELFF.

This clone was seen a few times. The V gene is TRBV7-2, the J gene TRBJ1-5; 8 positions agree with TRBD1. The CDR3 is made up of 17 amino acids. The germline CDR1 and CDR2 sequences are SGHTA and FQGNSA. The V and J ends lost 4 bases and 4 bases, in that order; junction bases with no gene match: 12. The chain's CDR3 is CASSSGQGGPSNQPQHF. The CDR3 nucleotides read TGTGCCAGCAGCTCCGGACAGGGTGGCCCCTCTAATCAGCCCCAGCATTTT.

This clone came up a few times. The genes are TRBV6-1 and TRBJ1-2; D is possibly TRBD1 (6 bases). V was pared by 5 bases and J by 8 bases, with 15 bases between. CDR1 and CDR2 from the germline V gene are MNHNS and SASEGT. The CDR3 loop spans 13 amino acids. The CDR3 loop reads CASSSQGTGGYTF. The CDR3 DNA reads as TGTGCCAGCAGTTCTCAGGGGACGGGGGGCTACACCTTC.

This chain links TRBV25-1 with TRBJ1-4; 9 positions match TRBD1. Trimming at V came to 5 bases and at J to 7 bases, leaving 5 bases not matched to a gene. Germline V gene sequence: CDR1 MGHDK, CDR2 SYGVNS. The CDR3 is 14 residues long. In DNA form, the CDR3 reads TGTGCCAGCAGTACAGGGGGCAGAAGTGAAAAACTGTTTTTT. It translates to CASSTGGRSEKLFF. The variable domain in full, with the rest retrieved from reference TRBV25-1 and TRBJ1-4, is EADIYQTPRYLVIGTGKKITLECSQTMGHDKMYWYQQDPGMELHLIHYSYGVNSTEKGDLSSESTVSRIRTEHFPLTLESARPSHTSQYLCASSTGGRSEKLFFGSGTQLSVL.

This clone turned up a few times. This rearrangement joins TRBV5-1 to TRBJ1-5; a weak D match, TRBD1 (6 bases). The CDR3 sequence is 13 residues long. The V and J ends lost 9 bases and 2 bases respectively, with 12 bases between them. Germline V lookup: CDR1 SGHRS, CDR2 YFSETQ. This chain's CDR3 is CAKTTGGNQPQHF. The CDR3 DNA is TGCGCCAAAACGACAGGCGGCAATCAGCCCCAGCATTTT.